One and the same sample provided the 26 T cell receptor beta chains below, sequenced in a study of molecular identifiers for immune sequencing clone quantification (dated by TCRdb to 2016 to 2019). The protocol used for the library was PCR. The reads were generated on a NextSeq 500. The raw public data were reprocessed by TCRdb itself: fastp quality trimming at Q25, MiXCR clonotype calling, in-frame beta chains only. Rows matching on CDR3 protein sequence are summarized as one entry with the most common DNA and genes. This sample gives over 300,000 distinct CDR3 sequences in total; 24% of them show up just once. The ten largest clones add up to about 0.7% of the sample. The material sequenced was naive CD8+ T cells from blood, with Jurkat cell RNA spiked in. This specimen's cell subset or site label, interpreted: FACS-sorted CD8+CD4-CCR7+CD45RA+ naive T cells. Receptor source: a human donor in good health. Some libraries in this study had Jurkat cell RNA spiked in.

This clonotype was detected once. The chain carries TRBV30 and TRBJ2-1, with 10 positions matching TRBD2. Unmatched junction bases numbered 16, after V lost 8 bases and J lost 6 bases. The germline V gene has CDR1 GTSNPN and CDR2 SVGIG (reference sequence). This CDR3 contains 16 residues. The DNA for the CDR3 is TGTGCCGGGACTAGCGTGTGGGTAGGTCCGGGCAATGAGCAGTTCTTC. Its translation: CAGTSVWVGPGNEQFF.

To note about this clonotype: A clone one base away is much larger, so this may be a read error. The chain combines TRBV7-8 with TRBJ2-1; D unclear. This CDR3 is 12 amino acids long. Germline CDR1 SGHVS, CDR2 FQNEAQ. CDR3 region: CASTDSYNEQSF. The CDR3 nucleotides read TGTGCCAGCACCGACTCCTACAATGAGCAGTCCTTC. The whole variable domain, filled in from reference TRBV7-8 and TRBJ2-1, reads GAGVSQSPRYKVAKRGQDVALRCDPISGHVSLFWYQQALGQGPEFLTYFQNEAQLDKSGLPSDRFFAERPEGSVSTLKIQRTQQEDSAVYLCASTDSYNEQSFGPGTRLTVL.

This chain connects TRBV5-3 to TRBJ1-2, with 7 bases lining up with TRBD1. TRBV5-3 is treated as an ORF (open reading frame) with a function not yet certain. With 8 bases clipped from V and 0 bases from J, the junction kept 10 bases outside the gene matches. The length of the CDR3 is 15 residues. CDR3 nucleotides: TGTGCCAGCAGCCCCTGGACAGGTGCTAACTATGGCTACACCTTC. Translating gives CASSPWTGANYGYTF.

This clonotype was recorded a few times. The V call is TRBV9, the J call TRBJ2-5, with D perhaps assigned TRBD1 or TRBD2 (5 bases each). Trimming shortened V by 3 bases and J by 5 bases, and 17 bases separated the two germline ends. This CDR3 has 15 amino acids. CDR1 SGDLS and CDR2 YYNGEE come from the germline V gene. The CDR3 region is CASSGSGTRRETQYF. CDR3 DNA sequence: TGTGCCAGCAGCGGCTCCGGGACCCGTAGGGAGACCCAGTACTTC. The full variable domain, rest sourced from reference TRBV9 and TRBJ2-5, is DSGVTQTPKHLITATGQRVTLRCSPRSGDLSVYWYQQSLDQGLQFLIQYYNGEERAKGNILERFSAQQFPDLHSELNLSSLELGDSALYFCASSGSGTRRETQYFGPGTRLLVL.

The V and J genes are TRBV5-6 and TRBJ2-3; D possibly uses TRBD1 or TRBD2 (6 bases each). V lost 3 bases and J 2 bases, leaving 16 bases between the germline ends. CDR1 is SGHDT and CDR2 is YYEEEE in the germline V gene. The length of the CDR3 is 16 residues. The CDR3 loop reads CASSYGTGASTDTQYF. The DNA for the CDR3 is TGTGCCAGCAGCTATGGAACGGGGGCGTCCACAGATACGCAGTATTTT.

In this sample, this clonotype turned up a few times. The chain is built from TRBV6-2 or TRBV6-3 and TRBJ1-6; D is uncertain. The CDR3 runs to 14 residues. Per the germline V gene, CDR1 is MNHEY and CDR2 is SVGEGT. Trimming took off 2 bases at V and 8 bases at J, with 10 bases between the two ends. The CDR3 DNA reads as TGTGCCAGCAGTTACCCAGAATTGGATTCACCCCTCCACTTT. Protein: CASSYPELDSPLHF.

In its sample, this clonotype was seen many times. The chain couples TRBV9 to TRBJ2-7, with 10 bases lining up with TRBD1. V was pared by 3 bases and J by 3 bases, with 9 bases of the junction left unmatched. CDR1 is SGDLS, CDR2 YYNGEE, per germline. The CDR3 is made up of 16 amino acids. The CDR3 region is CASSERQGAGVYEQYF. The CDR3 DNA sequence: TGTGCCAGCAGCGAACGACAGGGGGCGGGGGTCTACGAGCAGTACTTC.

This clonotype was seen a few times. The chain joins TRBV14 to TRBJ2-1; 12 nucleotides align to TRBD2. V trimming: 4 bases; J trimming: 9 bases; junction bases outside the gene matches: 10. Germline V gives CDR1 SGHDN, CDR2 FVKESK. The CDR3 loop spans 16 amino acids. CDR3 residues: CASSRLAGASLGEQFF. DNA for the CDR3: TGTGCCAGCAGCCGACTAGCGGGAGCATCGTTAGGTGAGCAGTTCTTC. The full variable domain, in which reference TRBV14 and TRBJ2-1 provide the parts outside the CDR3, is EAGVTQFPSHSVIEKGQTVTLRCDPISGHDNLYWYRRVMGKEIKFLLHFVKESKQDESGMPNNRFLAERTGGTYSTLKVQPAELEDSGVYFCASSRLAGASLGEQFFGPGTRLTVL.

In regard to this clonotype: A read error may be the cause here, since a much bigger clone is one base away. V gene TRBV5-1 combines with J gene TRBJ1-1, with D maybe TRBD1 (5 bases). The CDR3 consists of 16 residues. Germline CDR1 reads SGHRS; CDR2 reads YFSETQ. The CDR3 here is CASSHGDRELNTEALF. The CDR3 DNA follows: TGCGCCAGCAGCCACGGGGACCGGGAACTGAACACTGAAGCTCTCTTT.

This clonotype was observed many times. The chain is built from TRBV7-9 and TRBJ1-1; 8 bases are a match to TRBD1. The CDR3 contains 13 residues. Germline CDR1 reads SEHNR; CDR2 reads FQNEAQ (reference sequence). The V gene end was trimmed by 10 bases and the J gene end by 4 bases; junction bases not matched to a gene: 8. The CDR3 region is CAIAGGWGTEAFF. The CDR3 region has the DNA TGTGCCATTGCAGGGGGCTGGGGCACTGAAGCTTTCTTT.

The chain carries TRBV6-5 and TRBJ2-3; D possibly matches TRBD1 or TRBD2 (5 bases each). Trimming took off 3 bases at V and 1 base at J, with 11 bases between the two ends. This CDR3 region has 15 residues. The germline V gene encodes CDR1 MNHEY and CDR2 SVGAGI. CDR3 nucleotides: TGTGCCAGCAGTTATCTAGTGGGGGGCACAGATACGCAGTATTTT. Translated: CASSYLVGGTDTQYF.

This rearrangement joins TRBV7-9 to TRBJ1-1; no reliable D call. In germline, CDR1 is SEHNR, CDR2 FQNEAQ (reference sequence). This CDR3 has 13 amino acids. Between the trimmed V and J ends, which lost 5 bases and 2 bases, there was a span of 9 bases. In DNA form, the CDR3 reads TGTGCCAGCAGCGACCACAGCAACACTGAAGCTTTCTTT. Encoded protein: CASSDHSNTEAFF.

Note on this clonotype: This is likely a read error, given that the CDR3 carries no conserved phenylalanine or tryptophan at its end. The V gene is TRBV20-1, the J gene TRBJ2-7; D is perhaps TRBD2 (5 bases). CDR1 and CDR2 (germline): DFQATT, SNEGSKA (reference sequence). Trimming cost V 0 bases and J 5 bases, with 8 bases left between them. CDR3 size: 12 residues. For the CDR3, the DNA is TGCAGTGCTAGAGATGAGGGTCACGAGCAGTACTTG. Translated: CSARDEGHEQYL.

On this clonotype itself: This sequence may be a read error, since a much larger clone differs from it by one base. V is TRBV29-1 and J is TRBJ2-3; D possibly matches TRBD1 or TRBD2 (5 bases each). This CDR3 is built from 13 residues. CDR1 and CDR2 from the germline V gene are SQVTM and ANQGSEA. CDR3 amino acids: CSARGMGPDAQYF. In DNA form, the CDR3 reads TGCAGCGCCCGGGGAATGGGGCCAGATGCGCAGTATTTT.

This chain connects TRBV27 to TRBJ2-3; D may be TRBD2 (7 bases). Looked up from germline, CDR1 is MNHEY and CDR2 is SMNVEV (reference sequence). Trimming pared 5 bases from V and 4 bases from J, leaving 19 bases between. The length of the CDR3 is 16 residues. The chain's CDR3 is CASSTTPGGPSDTQYF. In DNA, the CDR3 is TGTGCCAGCAGTACCACCCCCGGGGGGCCCTCAGATACGCAGTATTTT.

This rearrangement joins TRBV10-2 to TRBJ2-7, with no clear D. Trimming left V 4 bases short and J 0 bases short, with 10 bases between. Germline assignment: CDR1 WSHSY and CDR2 SAAADI. The CDR3 spans 14 residues. The CDR3 DNA follows: TGCGCCAGCAGTGCCTCAGACTCCTCCTACGAGCAGTACTTC. This translates into CASSASDSSYEQYF.

This clonotype was observed a few times. The chain couples TRBV12-3 or TRBV12-4 to TRBJ1-5; weak D call: TRBD1 (5 bases). With 6 bases removed from V and 4 bases from J, the gap between germline ends came to 16 bases. CDR3 length equals 15 residues. The CDR3 spells CASRLGLLANQPQHF. In DNA form, the CDR3 reads TGTGCCAGCAGGCTGGGACTTCTAGCAAATCAGCCCCAGCATTTT.

The chain recombines TRBV7-3 with TRBJ2-3, with 7 bases fitting TRBD1. CDR1 SGHTA and CDR2 FQGTGA come from the germline V gene. Unmatched junction bases numbered 8, after V lost 5 bases and J lost 3 bases. This CDR3 has 15 amino acids. CDR3 nucleotides: TGTGCCAGCAGCCTACAGGGGAGTTGGACAGATACGCAGTATTTT. Translating gives CASSLQGSWTDTQYF.

For this clonotype: One end of the junction is discordant with germline, which a read error may explain. The chain has TRBV7-9 and TRBJ2-3; D might be TRBD2 (5 bases). The V gene's germline CDR1 is SEHNR and CDR2 FQNEAQ (reference sequence). The CDR3 sequence is 16 residues long. DNA of the CDR3: TGTGCCAGCAGCTTAGCGCGGGTTTCCCTCACAGAAACGCAGTATTTT. Translation: CASSLARVSLTETQYF.

This clonotype has ten or more counts. The rearrangement uses TRBV4-2 and TRBJ2-7, with a tentative D call TRBD1 (6 bases). Germline loops: CDR1 LGHNA, CDR2 YNFKEQ. With 4 bases removed from V and 0 bases from J, the gap between germline ends came to 13 bases. CDR3 size: 15 residues. The CDR3 sequence is CASSLQGHGSYEQYF. In DNA, the CDR3 is TGTGCCAGCAGCCTCCAGGGGCACGGCTCCTACGAGCAGTACTTC.

This clonotype was detected many times. The V gene is TRBV12-3 or TRBV12-4, the J gene TRBJ2-3; TRBD2 agrees at 10 bases. V gave up 6 bases and J gave up 5 bases; unmatched junction bases: 5. The length of the CDR3 is 14 residues. The CDR3 nucleotides are TGTGCCAGCAGAATAGCGGGAGGTCAAGATACGCAGTATTTT. As protein: CASRIAGGQDTQYF.

This clonotype was seen repeatedly, ten times or more. The chain is built from TRBV5-4 and TRBJ2-5; 8 bases match TRBD1. V lost 0 bases and J lost 4; bases outside the gene matches: 8. In germline, CDR1 is SGHNT, CDR2 YYREEE (reference sequence). This CDR3 comprises 16 residues. The CDR3 loop reads CASSLGDPGTGETQYF. CDR3 in DNA: TGTGCCAGCAGCTTGGGGGATCCCGGGACAGGAGAGACCCAGTACTTC.

This clonotype was counted between two and nine times. The V and J genes are TRBV12-3 or TRBV12-4 and TRBJ1-1; perhaps TRBD1 as D (6 bases). Trimming took off 5 bases at V and 1 base at J, with 17 bases between the two ends. The CDR3 runs 16 residues. CDR3 DNA sequence: TGTGCCAGCAGTCCCCCCAGGGGTTTAGAGAACACTGAAGCTTTCTTT. Its protein product is CASSPPRGLENTEAFF.

A remark on this clonotype: A much larger clone lies one base from this, so it may be a read error. The chain uses TRBV5-1 and TRBJ1-1, with D possibly matching TRBD1 (5 bases). The CDR3 has 12 residues. The V end lost 7 bases, the J end lost 5 bases, and 12 bases lay between the germline ends. Germline CDR1 and CDR2: SGHRS and YFSETQ. CDR3 region: CASRNGGTEAFF. The CDR3 nucleotides are TGCGCCAGCCGGAACGGGGGGACTGAAGCTTTCTTT. The full variable domain, in which reference TRBV5-1 and TRBJ1-1 provide the parts outside the CDR3, is KAGVTQTPRYLIKTRGQQVTLSCSPISGHRSVSWYQQTPGQGLQFLFEYFSETQRNKGNFPGRFSGRQFSNSRSEMNVSTLELGDSALYLCASRNGGTEAFFGQGTRLTVV.

The chain couples TRBV12-3 or TRBV12-4 to TRBJ1-2, with D perhaps TRBD1 (6 bases). The CDR3 spans 13 residues. V was shortened by 1 base and J by 6 bases, with 9 bases between the two germline ends. CDR3 nucleotide sequence: TGTGCCAGCAGTTTAGACAGGGCGAATGGCTACACCTTC. Protein sequence: CASSLDRANGYTF.

Points on this clonotype: Since a much larger clone is just one base distant, this may be a read error. V is TRBV28 and J is TRBJ2-1, with D possibly matching TRBD2 (5 bases). Germline V CDR1 and CDR2: MDHEN, SYDVKM. The CDR3 is 13 residues long. Trimming removed 2 bases from V and 15 bases from J, with 17 bases in between. The CDR3 nucleotides are TGTGCCAGCAGTTTAACGAGGGTCGCGAAGCGGTTCTTC. This codes for CASSLTRVAKRFF. The full variable domain, with the rest looked up from reference TRBV28 and TRBJ2-1, is DVKVTQSSRYLVKRTGEKVFLECVQDMDHENMFWYRQDPGLGLRLIYFSYDVKMKEKGDIPEGYSVSREKKERFSLILESASTNQTSMYLCASSLTRVAKRFFGPGTRLTVL.